The present T cell receptor (beta chain) was sequenced within a study of T cells in Graves' hyperthyroidism and ophthalmopathy. Uncontrolled infections, other autoimmune diseases, pregnancy or lactation led to exclusion of patients. Fresh 10 ml peripheral blood yielded PBMCs. Notes on the study in general: The model's output predicted ophthalmopathy at a median of roughly 6.9 months prior to onset. Appearing also in blood were most of the thyroid clonotypes expanded above 0.001.

The investigators amplified TCR beta CDR3 regions from RNA transcripts. A first-round RT-PCR of the TCR CDR3 used the HTBI primer set. One entry per CDR3 protein, called by TCRdb with MiXCR from the multiplex PCR reads. The table includes 150,000 to 200,000 distinct CDR3 sequences, roughly 10% detected once. This clonotype occurred many times. Its antigen is as yet unknown. Sequencing was performed on blood. The clonotype comes from a young woman with Graves' hyperthyroidism that later progressed to Graves' ophthalmopathy.

The CDR3 nucleotides read TGTGCCAGCTCTCAAATGGGACTAGCGGCAGATACGCAGTATTTT. Its protein is CASSQMGLAADTQYF. The rearrangement uses TRBV3-1 and TRBJ2-3; 11 bases match TRBD2. The germline V gene has CDR1 LGHDT and CDR2 YNNKEL (reference sequence). The CDR3 runs 15 residues. V was clipped by 8 bases and J by 4 bases; unmatched bases: 8.